The 30 T cell receptor beta chains presented below share a single source sample, sequenced in a study of identical twins. TCRdb reprocessed the 5' RACE reads with MiXCR, giving one entry per CDR3 protein. The table lists 650,000 to 800,000 distinct CDR3 sequences, over 8.5% of them singletons. This same sample was also taken into another study, of yellow fever vaccine responses in identical twins.

Source material: PBMCs. These receptors all come from a woman between 18 and 30 years old in good health.

This clonotype was detected only a few times. This chain joins TRBV27 and TRBJ2-5; D is unresolved. The V end lost 8 bases, the J end lost 5 bases, and 9 bases lay between the germline ends. The CDR3 covers 11 residues. CDR1 and CDR2 (germline): MNHEY, SMNVEV (reference sequence). This CDR3 reads CASPYTETQYF. The CDR3 DNA reads as TGTGCCAGCCCCTATACGGAGACCCAGTACTTC.

CDR3: CASSPPGMGAYNEQFF. In DNA form, the CDR3 reads TGTGCCAGCAGCCCCCCCGGGATGGGTGCCTACAATGAGCAGTTCTTC. The rearrangement links TRBV7-9 to TRBJ2-1; weak D call: TRBD2 (5 bases). The CDR3 extends over 16 amino acids. The V gene lost 5 bases and the J gene lost 2 bases, with 16 bases spanning the gap. CDR1 SEHNR and CDR2 FQNEAQ come from the germline V gene (reference sequence).

The sample holds a few counts of this clonotype. The V gene is TRBV7-9, the J gene TRBJ2-2; no clear D. This CDR3 spans 12 amino acids. CDR1 is SEHNR, CDR2 FQNEAQ, per germline (reference sequence). V lost 5 bases to trimming and J lost 6 bases, with 7 bases between them. CDR3 nucleotides: TGTGCCAGCAGCCACCTTCCCGGGGAGCTGTTTTTT. It specifies CASSHLPGELFF.

The chain joins TRBV20-1 to TRBJ2-5; TRBD1 matches at 8 bases. Trimming at V came to 3 bases and at J to 1 base, leaving 4 bases not matched to a gene. The CDR3 loop spans 14 amino acids. The germline V gene encodes CDR1 DFQATT and CDR2 SNEGSKA (reference sequence). CDR3 residues: CSARYRGIQETQYF. In nucleotides, the CDR3 is TGCAGTGCTAGGTACAGGGGGATCCAAGAGACCCAGTACTTC.

The sample holds many counts of this clonotype. The chain links TRBV6-2 or TRBV6-3 to TRBJ2-1; D may be TRBD2 (7 bases). The CDR3 is made up of 12 amino acids. Deletions cut 7 bases from V and 15 bases from J, with 19 bases between. Per the germline V gene, CDR1 is MNHEY and CDR2 is SVGEGT. CDR3 in DNA: TGTGCCAGCAAGGGGGAGGGGAGCCTTCTGTTCTTC. It is translated as CASKGEGSLLFF.

This clonotype was seen only a few times. The chain is built from TRBV4-1 and TRBJ2-1; D unresolved. Per germline, CDR1 MGHRA and CDR2 YSYEKL. Trimming shortened V by 1 base and J by 7 bases, and 8 bases separated the two germline ends. CDR3 size: 13 residues. Here the CDR3 reads CASSQAMANEQFF. In DNA, the CDR3 is TGCGCCAGCAGCCAAGCTATGGCTAATGAGCAGTTCTTC.

The V gene is TRBV3-1, the J gene TRBJ2-5; 11 bases are a match to TRBD2. J lost 4 bases, V lost 4 bases, and 5 bases had no gene match. The germline CDR1 and CDR2 sequences are LGHDT and YNNKEL (reference sequence). The CDR3 has 15 residues. For the CDR3, the DNA is TGTGCCAGCAGCCGCCCTACTAGCGGGAGAGAGACCCAGTACTTC. Translated: CASSRPTSGRETQYF.

The V and J genes are TRBV7-8 and TRBJ2-7, with D perhaps TRBD2 (7 bases). V lost 0 bases to trimming and J lost 3 bases, with 15 bases between them. CDR3 length: 16 amino acids. Germline lookup yields CDR1 SGHVS and CDR2 FQNEAQ. DNA of the CDR3: TGTGCCAGCAGCTTAGCGGGGGGGGACAAGCGCTACGAGCAGTACTTC. Translating it yields CASSLAGGDKRYEQYF.

The chain recombines TRBV27 with TRBJ2-1, with TRBD2 matching 16 bases. Trimming cost V 6 bases and J 4 bases; bases outside gene matches: 9. This CDR3 contains 18 residues. Germline V gene sequence: CDR1 MNHEY, CDR2 SMNVEV (reference sequence). The CDR3 here is CASSRLGTSGGAYNEQFF. The CDR3 DNA is TGTGCCAGCAGCCGACTGGGGACTAGCGGGGGGGCTTACAATGAGCAGTTCTTC.

V gene TRBV11-2 combines with J gene TRBJ2-1; D is undetermined. Germline assignment: CDR1 SGHAT and CDR2 FQNNGV. Trimming took off 2 bases at V and 4 bases at J, with 9 bases between the two ends. The CDR3 length is 14 residues. The CDR3 region has the DNA TGTGCCAGCAGCTTACCCCTACCATACAATGAGCAGTTCTTC. Amino acids: CASSLPLPYNEQFF.

The sample holds a few counts of this clonotype. V and J are TRBV20-1 and TRBJ1-1, with D maybe TRBD1 (5 bases). V gave up 2 bases and J gave up 5 bases, with 12 bases separating them. The CDR3 loop spans 13 amino acids. Per the germline V gene, CDR1 is DFQATT and CDR2 is SNEGSKA (reference sequence). CDR3 sequence: CSARLSGYTEAFF. DNA of the CDR3: TGCAGTGCTAGACTCTCAGGGTATACTGAAGCTTTCTTT.

In this sample, this clonotype turned up many times. The chain uses TRBV24-1 and TRBJ2-1, with D maybe TRBD1 (6 bases). The CDR3 length is 13 residues. Trimming left V 4 bases short and J 12 bases short, with 15 bases between. The V gene's germline CDR1 is KGHDR and CDR2 SFDVKD. In nucleotides, the CDR3 is TGTGCCACCAGTGAAAGGGGACATCCGGGGCAGTTCTTC. Amino acid sequence: CATSERGHPGQFF.

This clonotype appeared a few times. This chain joins TRBV9 and TRBJ2-1, with unresolved D. The CDR3 has 13 amino acids. The germline V gene encodes CDR1 SGDLS and CDR2 YYNGEE. Trimming left V 1 base short and J 8 bases short, with 10 bases between. The CDR3 protein is CASSVSRSDEQFF. The DNA for the CDR3 is TGTGCCAGCAGCGTAAGTAGATCCGATGAGCAGTTCTTC.

A few counts support this clonotype. J is TRBJ2-2 and V is TRBV25-1; D is undetermined. Trimming took off 4 bases at V and 0 bases at J, with 9 bases between the two ends. The CDR3 is 15 residues long. The V gene's germline CDR1 is MGHDK and CDR2 SYGVNS. The CDR3: CASSGAKTNTGELFF. The CDR3 DNA follows: TGTGCCAGCAGTGGGGCCAAGACGAACACCGGGGAGCTGTTTTTT.

This clonotype was detected many times. The chain links TRBV5-6 to TRBJ2-5; D tentatively fits TRBD1 or TRBD2 (5 bases each). V lost 3 bases, J lost 5 bases, and 14 bases lay in between. There are 14 residues in the CDR3. In germline, CDR1 is SGHDT, CDR2 YYEEEE. CDR3 DNA sequence: TGTGCCAGCAGCTACCGGGACCGAGGGGAGACCCAGTACTTC. This sequence encodes CASSYRDRGETQYF.

As regards this clonotype: One end of the junction fails to match germline, which may point to a read error. The chain is built from TRBV6-5 and TRBJ2-7; the D is unclear. The CDR3 extends over 8 amino acids. Germline assignment: CDR1 MNHEY and CDR2 SVGAGI. The CDR3 here is CASSYFDF. The CDR3, as DNA: TGTGCCAGCAGTTACTTTGACTTC.

The chain is built from TRBV6-5 and TRBJ2-7; unclear D gene. Germline loops: CDR1 MNHEY, CDR2 SVGAGI. The V gene lost 4 bases and the J gene lost 7 bases, with 23 bases spanning the gap. CDR3 length: 16 residues. The CDR3 reads CASSSFWGEKALEQYF. The CDR3 coding sequence is TGTGCCAGCAGTTCTTTTTGGGGTGAGAAGGCTCTGGAGCAGTACTTC.

This clonotype was recorded at least ten times. The chain is built from TRBV12-3 or TRBV12-4 and TRBJ2-2, with 7 bases matching TRBD2. Trimming removed 3 bases from V and 0 bases from J; junction bases left unmatched: 7. This CDR3 contains 17 residues. The CDR3 nucleotides read TGTGCCAGCAGTTTGGCGGGAGAATTTTCGAACACCGGGGAGCTGTTTTTT. Amino acids: CASSLAGEFSNTGELFF.

V gene TRBV7-9 combines with J gene TRBJ2-3; tentatively, D is TRBD2 (5 bases). V lost 3 bases, J lost 7 bases, and 20 bases lay in between. Per germline, CDR1 SEHNR and CDR2 FQNEAQ (reference sequence). The CDR3 has 16 amino acids. The DNA for the CDR3 is TGTGCCAGCAGCTTTGAACCGGGCCCCGGGAAGCATACGCAGTATTTT. Translated, it gives CASSFEPGPGKHTQYF.

This clonotype has just a few counts. V is TRBV12-3 or TRBV12-4 and J is TRBJ1-2; the D is unclear. The CDR3 is 15 residues long. V gave up 2 bases and J gave up 6 bases, with 16 bases separating them. CDR3 coding DNA: TGTGCCAGCAGTTTAACGGGATCTCCGAGGAATGGCTACACCTTC. Translating gives CASSLTGSPRNGYTF.

This clonotype was seen only a few times. The V and J genes are TRBV5-4 and TRBJ2-1; D may be TRBD2 (5 bases). V shed 2 bases and J shed 6 bases, with 9 bases lying between them. Looked up from germline, CDR1 is SGHNT and CDR2 is YYREEE (reference sequence). The CDR3 runs to 13 residues. CDR3 amino acids: CASSFVRGNEQFF. The CDR3 DNA sequence: TGTGCCAGCAGCTTTGTCCGGGGCAATGAGCAGTTCTTC.

This clonotype was picked up a small number of times. The chain is built from TRBV4-3 and TRBJ2-1, with a weak D call TRBD1 (6 bases). The CDR3 has 13 amino acids. V gave up 4 bases and J gave up 8 bases, with 12 bases separating them. Germline values: CDR1 LGHNA, CDR2 YSLEER. For the CDR3, the DNA is TGCGCCAGCAGCCCGGAACAGGGTCATGAGCAGTTCTTC. It is translated as CASSPEQGHEQFF.

This clonotype appeared a few times. This chain joins TRBV11-2 and TRBJ2-3; tentative D call: TRBD2 (7 bases). The V gene lost 2 bases and the J gene lost 4 bases, with 25 bases spanning the gap. The CDR3 consists of 19 residues. The germline V gene has CDR1 SGHAT and CDR2 FQNNGV. CDR3 amino acids: CASSLSPWGGGPKADTQYF. The CDR3, as DNA: TGTGCCAGCAGCTTATCCCCCTGGGGCGGGGGCCCCAAAGCAGATACGCAGTATTTT.

This clonotype was observed a handful of times. The rearrangement links TRBV3-1 to TRBJ2-7; D is uncertain. With 1 base removed from V and 5 bases from J, the gap between germline ends came to 12 bases. The CDR3 is 14 amino acids. The germline CDR1 and CDR2 sequences are LGHDT and YNNKEL (reference sequence). CDR3 protein: CASSQVVSGNEQYF. Written as DNA, the CDR3 is TGTGCCAGCAGCCAAGTCGTCTCCGGCAACGAGCAGTACTTC.

This clonotype was seen only a few times. This chain links TRBV24-1 with TRBJ2-5; a possible D gene is TRBD2 (5 bases). V lost 4 bases and J 5 bases, leaving 19 bases between the germline ends. The V gene's germline CDR1 is KGHDR and CDR2 SFDVKD. The CDR3 has 16 residues. The CDR3 DNA reads TGTGCCACCAGTGACCCGCGCCCGGGGATGATTGAGACCCAGTACTTC. It yields the protein CATSDPRPGMIETQYF.

This clonotype was detected many times. This chain uses TRBV5-1 with TRBJ2-1; TRBD2 agrees at 15 bases. Germline CDR1 and CDR2: SGHRS and YFSETQ. Germline trimming cut 3 bases from V and 0 bases from J; bases unmatched to any gene: 7. CDR3 size: 19 residues. For the CDR3, the DNA is TGCGCCAGCAGCTCGGGACTAGCGGGAGGTCTTAGCTCCTACAATGAGCAGTTCTTC. Protein product: CASSSGLAGGLSSYNEQFF.

At least ten counts were recorded for this clonotype. The rearrangement uses TRBV7-9 and TRBJ2-1; the D gene is possibly TRBD1 (7 bases). V lost 5 bases, J lost 10 bases, and 24 bases lay in between. The CDR3 length is 16 residues. Germline V gene sequence: CDR1 SEHNR, CDR2 FQNEAQ (reference sequence). CDR3 sequence (DNA): TGTGCCAGCAGCGTCGGCGGGACAGTTGTTCAGGGGGAGCAGTTCTTC. Protein product: CASSVGGTVVQGEQFF.

The chain carries TRBV2 and TRBJ2-7, with 7 positions matching TRBD1. V trimming: 2 bases; J trimming: 3 bases; junction bases outside the gene matches: 7. CDR3 size: 15 residues. Germline V gene data show CDR1 as SNHLY and CDR2 as FYNNEI. CDR3 coding DNA: TGTGCCAGCAGTGAACCCCCCAGGGGGTACTACGAGCAGTACTTC. The encoded protein is CASSEPPRGYYEQYF.

This clonotype was seen a handful of times. The chain carries TRBV12-3 or TRBV12-4 and TRBJ1-5; tentatively, D is TRBD1 (6 bases). This CDR3 has 14 residues. The germline V and J ends were trimmed by 6 bases and 7 bases, with 16 bases remaining between them. The CDR3, as DNA: TGTGCCAGCAGGATACAGGGCGAGGGGCAGCCCCAGCATTTT. This translates into CASRIQGEGQPQHF.

This clonotype was found a few times. CDR3 bases: TGCAGTGCTAACCCGACACTAGCGGCGCAAAACACCGGGGAGCTGTTTTTT. It codes for CSANPTLAAQNTGELFF. The rearrangement joins TRBV20-1 to TRBJ2-2; 8 bases align to TRBD2. The J segment lost 2 bases and the V segment lost 4 bases, leaving 12 bases of the junction unmatched. The CDR3 is made up of 17 amino acids. Looked up from germline, CDR1 is DFQATT and CDR2 is SNEGSKA (reference sequence).